This T cell receptor (beta chain) came from a study of siplizumab effects on memory and regulatory T cells. General study findings and limits: Tracing alloreactive clones into unstimulated subsets worked for only a minor fraction of them. Researchers did not confirm the suppressive function of proliferating Tregs from siplizumab cultures. A major contribution to the alloresponse seemed to be made by naive T cells, which seemed more diverse than memory cells.

Per individual sample, around 9.1 x 10^4 TCR templates were assayed. TCRdb's copy holds only in-frame clones and misses some; the assay was immunoSEQ multiplex PCR. The data contain more than 85,000 clones, roughly 94% of them singletons. For this clone: Its cognate antigen is unknown.

This sequence originates from a human donor in good health. Source material: Tregs sorted from blood.

The CDR3 DNA sequence: TGTGCCAGCTCACCCAGTGGGGCGAAGGAGACCCAGTACTTC. Amino acid sequence: CASSPSGAKETQYF. The V call is TRBV18, the J call TRBJ2-5; D perhaps matches TRBD1 (5 bases). CDR1 is KGHSH and CDR2 is LQKENI in the germline V gene. This CDR3 is built from 14 residues. V was pared by 3 bases and J by 5 bases, with 13 bases between.